This passage covers 17 T cell receptor beta chains from one sample sequenced in a study of blood T cell repertoires in COVID-19. TCRdb keeps only in-frame clones here, not all; method: immunoSEQ multiplex PCR. The profile covers about 230,000 clones, with approximately 80% appearing a single time and about 7.4% taken by the ten largest. Sequenced sample: peripheral blood. Every receptor here comes from a woman aged 50 to 60 with acute or convalescent COVID-19.

The chain employs TRBV19 and TRBJ1-6; D is unclear. Trimming left V 3 bases short and J 8 bases short, with 5 bases between. The CDR3 has 12 residues. The germline CDR1 and CDR2 sequences are LNHDA and SQIVND (reference sequence). The CDR3 reads CASSIPDSPLHF. CDR3 nucleotides: TGTGCCAGTAGTATCCCCGATTCACCCCTCCACTTT.

This chain connects TRBV3-1 (or the pseudogene TRBV3-2) to TRBJ2-1, with a possible D match to TRBD1 (6 bases). CDR1 LGHDT and CDR2 YNNKEL come from the germline V gene (reference sequence). V was shortened by 3 bases and J by 2 bases, with 20 bases between the two germline ends. The CDR3 has 18 amino acids. CDR3 sequence (DNA): TGTGCCAGCAGCCAGAAGAGACCGGACAGATATACCTACAATGAGCAGTTCTTC. Encoded protein: CASSQKRPDRYTYNEQFF.

The DNA of the CDR3 is TGTGCCAGCTCATCAAGAGATAACAGGGGGCGGACTGAAGCTTTCTTT. Translated, it gives CASSSRDNRGRTEAFF. The chain employs TRBV18 and TRBJ1-1; 9 nucleotides line up with TRBD1. Germline V CDR1 and CDR2: KGHSH, LQKENI. Germline trimming cut 5 bases from V and 5 bases from J; bases unmatched to any gene: 12. The CDR3 loop spans 16 amino acids.

The chain links TRBV5-1 to TRBJ2-5, with D possibly TRBD1 on 5 matching bases. Germline V lookup: CDR1 SGHRS, CDR2 YFSETQ. V gave up 0 bases and J gave up 11 bases, with 8 bases separating them. The CDR3 sequence is 11 residues long. The CDR3 is CASSLDGAQYF. In DNA, the CDR3 is TGCGCCAGCAGCTTGGATGGGGCACAGTACTTC.

V gene TRBV9 combines with J gene TRBJ2-1; a possible D gene is TRBD2 (5 bases). Germline CDR1 and CDR2: SGDLS and YYNGEE. The CDR3 extends over 12 amino acids. V was clipped by 3 bases and J by 12 bases, with 13 bases between them. In nucleotides, the CDR3 is TGTGCCAGCAGCGCGTCGGGGTATCGGCAGTTCTTC. Translating it yields CASSASGYRQFF.

The chain employs TRBV11-2 and TRBJ1-2; 7 bases fit TRBD1. The CDR3 is made up of 15 amino acids. Germline CDR1 reads SGHAT; CDR2 reads FQNNGV. V dropped 0 bases and J dropped 4; count of bases not matched to a gene: 5. The CDR3 nucleotides are TGTGCCAGCAGCTTAGATCGGGCAGGGGGCTATGGCTACACCTTC. Translated, it gives CASSLDRAGGYGYTF.

This chain connects TRBV20-1 to TRBJ1-5; D is ambiguous. CDR3 length equals 13 residues. V was clipped by 3 bases and J by 9 bases, with 15 bases between them. Looked up from germline, CDR1 is DFQATT and CDR2 is SNEGSKA (reference sequence). In DNA, the CDR3 is TGCAGTGCTAGTCAGCGCGCAGAGTCGCCCCAGCATTTT. Its protein is CSASQRAESPQHF.

The chain couples TRBV7-2 to TRBJ2-7, with D perhaps matching TRBD1 (5 bases). The germline gives CDR1 SGHTA, CDR2 FQGNSA. Trimming removed 1 base from V and 5 bases from J, with 9 bases in between. The CDR3 covers 13 residues. For the CDR3, the DNA is TGTGCCAGCAGCTTAGGGTACAGGAACGAGCAGTACTTC. Amino acids: CASSLGYRNEQYF. The full variable domain, in which reference TRBV7-2 and TRBJ2-7 provide the parts outside the CDR3, is GAGVSQSPSNKVTEKGKDVELRCDPISGHTALYWYRQSLGQGLEFLIYFQGNSAPDKSGLPSDRFSAERTGGSVSTLTIQRTQQEDSAVYLCASSLGYRNEQYFGPGTRLTVT.

The rearrangement uses TRBV27 and TRBJ2-1; D gene uncertain. The germline V and J ends were trimmed by 3 bases and 2 bases, with 11 bases remaining between them. The CDR3 is 15 amino acids. Germline V gene sequence: CDR1 MNHEY, CDR2 SMNVEV (reference sequence). Written as DNA, the CDR3 is TGTGCCAGCAGTTTGGGCGCAAACCCCTACAATGAGCAGTTCTTC. This sequence encodes CASSLGANPYNEQFF.

The chain uses TRBV5-4 and TRBJ2-5; D gene ambiguous. Between the trimmed V and J ends, which lost 1 base and 0 bases, there was a span of 7 bases. CDR1 is SGHNT, CDR2 YYREEE, per germline (reference sequence). CDR3 length: 14 amino acids. The CDR3 DNA sequence: TGTGCCAGCAGCTTGCGGCGGAACCAAGAGACCCAGTACTTC. Translated, it gives CASSLRRNQETQYF.

This clone appeared once. The chain employs TRBV20-1 and TRBJ1-5, with TRBD1 as a possible D gene (5 bases). V was pared by 3 bases and J by 6 bases, with 12 bases between. CDR1 DFQATT and CDR2 SNEGSKA come from the germline V gene (reference sequence). There are 13 residues in the CDR3. The CDR3 bases are TGCAGTGCTAGTGGGGGGGACGGTCAGCCCCAGCATTTT. Its protein product is CSASGGDGQPQHF.

V gene TRBV4-1 combines with J gene TRBJ2-3, with D tentatively TRBD2 (7 bases). Trimming removed 4 bases at V and 2 bases at J, with 19 bases between. The CDR3 is 17 residues long. The germline gives CDR1 MGHRA, CDR2 YSYEKL. The chain's CDR3 is CASSPSRGGVLTDTQYF. The CDR3 DNA is TGCGCCAGCAGCCCCAGTAGGGGGGGGGTACTCACAGATACGCAGTATTTT.

CDR3 nucleotide sequence: TGTGCCAGTAGTATGACTAAAGGAGGCACTGAAGCTTTCTTT. Protein: CASSMTKGGTEAFF. This chain connects TRBV19 to TRBJ1-1, with D hard to call. Trimming took 3 bases from V and 4 from J, leaving 12 bases between them. The CDR3 has 14 amino acids. The germline V gene encodes CDR1 LNHDA and CDR2 SQIVND (reference sequence).

Comment on this clone: Other DNA variants within this sample encode the same CDR3. The V call is TRBV27, the J call TRBJ1-2; no definite D call. This CDR3 is 15 amino acids long. V lost 0 bases and J lost 2, with 10 bases in between. Germline V gene lookup returns CDR1 MNHEY and CDR2 SMNVEV (reference sequence). The CDR3 sequence is CASSLSWASNYGYTF. The CDR3 DNA reads TGTGCCAGCAGTTTATCGTGGGCGTCAAACTATGGCTACACCTTC.

The chain is built from TRBV4-1 and TRBJ1-6; weak D call: TRBD1 (5 bases). V was shortened by 1 base and J by 7 bases, with 11 bases between the two germline ends. CDR1 MGHRA and CDR2 YSYEKL come from the germline V gene. CDR3 length equals 15 residues. CDR3 amino acids: CASSQAGGSNSPLHF. The CDR3, as DNA: TGCGCCAGCAGCCAAGCCGGGGGAAGCAATTCACCCCTCCACTTT.

The rearrangement joins TRBV19 to TRBJ2-4; D is unresolved. V was cut by 5 bases and J by 13 bases, with 27 bases left in between. Germline V lookup: CDR1 LNHDA, CDR2 SQIVND (reference sequence). CDR3 size: 16 residues. For the CDR3, the DNA is TGTGCCAGTAGTGCACCATCACGGTCGTTTGCAACCCTCCAGTACTTC. It codes for CASSAPSRSFATLQYF.

The V call is TRBV7-9, the J call TRBJ1-2; no definite D call. V lost 1 base, J lost 8 bases, and 11 bases lay in between. Germline loops: CDR1 SEHNR, CDR2 FQNEAQ (reference sequence). This CDR3 contains 13 residues. This chain's CDR3 is CASSLGGLQGYTF. The CDR3 DNA reads TGTGCCAGCAGCTTAGGTGGGCTGCAGGGCTACACCTTC.